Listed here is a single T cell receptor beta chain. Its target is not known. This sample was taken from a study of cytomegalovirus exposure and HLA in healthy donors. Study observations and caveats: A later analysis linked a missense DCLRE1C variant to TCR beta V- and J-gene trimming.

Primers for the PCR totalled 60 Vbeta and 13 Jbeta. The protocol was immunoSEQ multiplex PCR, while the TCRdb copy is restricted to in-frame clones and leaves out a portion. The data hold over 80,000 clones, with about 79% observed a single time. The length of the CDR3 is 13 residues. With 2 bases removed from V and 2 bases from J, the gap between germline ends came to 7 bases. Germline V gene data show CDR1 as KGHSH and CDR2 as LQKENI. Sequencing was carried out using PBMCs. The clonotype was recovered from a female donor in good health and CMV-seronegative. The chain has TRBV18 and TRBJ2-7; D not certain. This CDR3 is CASSPTVTYEQYF. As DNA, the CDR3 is TGTGCCAGCTCACCAACTGTCACCTACGAGCAGTACTTC.